This TCR beta chain emerged from a study of cytomegalovirus exposure and HLA in healthy donors. Study-level background: Researchers found that roughly 80% of 398 genotyped donors fell within the Caucasian-associated ancestry cluster.

Researchers ran the PCR with 60 Vbeta and 13 Jbeta primers. Per the original data handling: An analysis performed later counted about 80 million unique TCR beta chains (approximately 10 million of them shared). TCRdb keeps only in-frame clones here, not all; method: immunoSEQ multiplex PCR. The V and J calls and the clone size are those of that table, but D and trimming were determined from the DNA. This table holds about 91,000 clones, about two thirds found once. Worth noting for this clone: Antigen unknown.

The study's findings and limits: A later analysis found common viral pathogens apparently linked to several of the most significant clusters.

Healthy bone marrow donors made up the cohort. The CDR3 runs to 14 residues. Between the trimmed V and J ends, which lost 6 bases and 0 bases, there was a span of 8 bases. The germline V gene has CDR1 ENHRY and CDR2 SYGVKD. The sequencing input was PBMCs. This receptor was taken from a human donor in good health. V is TRBV10-3 and J is TRBJ1-4; D is unclear. The CDR3 sequence is CAIRKTATNEKLFF. The DNA for the CDR3 is TGTGCCATCAGGAAGACTGCAACTAATGAAAAACTGTTTTTT.